Presented here are 2 T cell receptor beta chains from one specimen sequenced in a study of cytomegalovirus exposure and HLA in healthy donors. PCR employed 60 Vbeta and 13 Jbeta primers. Measured with immunoSEQ multiplex PCR; TCRdb has only the in-frame clones, and not every one. The sample shows about 120,000 clones, approximately 80% of them seen only once. Input material: PBMCs. These TCRs come from a man aged 30 to 45 in good health and CMV-seropositive.

This clone was observed a single time. The V gene is TRBV5-4, the J gene TRBJ2-1, with TRBD2 identical over 13 bases. V gave up 5 bases and J gave up 0 bases; unmatched junction bases: 8. Germline values: CDR1 SGHNT, CDR2 YYREEE (reference sequence). This CDR3 region has 18 residues. CDR3 in amino acids: CASRPGLAGKSSYNEQFF. The DNA for the CDR3 is TGTGCCAGCAGACCGGGACTAGCGGGAAAGAGCTCCTACAATGAGCAGTTCTTC.

This clone was observed a few times. The chain links TRBV19 to TRBJ2-7, with 8 bases fitting TRBD1. The CDR3 sequence is 14 residues long. Per the germline V gene, CDR1 is LNHDA and CDR2 is SQIVND (reference sequence). V was clipped by 5 bases and J by 2 bases; unmatched bases: 5. CDR3 protein: CASSVGTGTYEQYF. The CDR3 coding sequence is TGTGCCAGTAGTGTCGGGACAGGAACCTACGAGCAGTACTTC.